Only a few counts were recorded for the clone carrying this T cell receptor beta chain. No antigen is known for it. At one end the junction does not follow the germline gene, possibly because of a read error. The data derive from a study of T cell repertoires in cytomegalovirus infection. About the research overall: It was recently identified HLA-C-restricted and well-studied HLA-B-restricted CMV epitopes that the study used.

General study findings and limits: Clonotypes of TCR beta that were HLA-C-restricted and CMV-specific dominated the ex vivo response.

There are 16 residues in the CDR3. The germline gives CDR1 SGHAT, CDR2 FQNNGV. TCRdb ran MiXCR on the reads and lists one entry per CDR3 protein. The sample lists roughly 310,000 distinct CDR3 sequences; around 29% were seen once. The sequences come from cultured PBMCs, collected from culture after CMV antigen stimulation. The clonotype originates from a human donor in good health (CMV status not recorded). Some clones in this sample may be carry-over from other donors' samples. The chain carries TRBV11-2 and TRBJ1-6, with 7 bases lining up with TRBD1. Written as DNA, the CDR3 is TGTGCCAGCACCTTAGGGGGCACCTCCTATAATTCACCCCTCCACTTT. It specifies CASTLGGTSYNSPLHF.